This T cell receptor beta chain was sequenced during a study of shared clonotypes between healthy human individuals. CD45RO-negative, CCR7-selected cells formed the naive CD8 fraction, which excluded terminally differentiated effector memory CD45RA+ cells. Findings and limits, study-wide: Depth was large, yet rarefaction showed that sorted-subset sequencing was incomplete. Generation probability values for non-shared clonotypes were lower than those for clonotypes shared by all four donors.

In replicate PCRs of sorted subsets, around 0.2 ug DNA, about 30,000 T cell genomes, was used. Sequencing was performed with immunoSEQ multiplex PCR; in TCRdb, only in-frame clones are kept and a portion is missing. The sample contains around 600,000 clones, 85% to 95% of which appear only once. In regard to this clone: The antigen is unknown.

Sequenced material: naive CD8+ T cells sorted from blood. This TCR was recovered from a woman in her thirties in good health.

The CDR3 nucleotides read TGTGCCAGCAGCTTATCCCCAGCGGGGAGCTCCTACAATGAGCAGTTCTTC. Translation: CASSLSPAGSSYNEQFF. This chain connects TRBV7-2 to TRBJ2-1, with 7 positions matching TRBD2. The CDR3 loop spans 17 amino acids. Per germline, CDR1 SGHTA and CDR2 FQGNSA. V was clipped by 2 bases and J by 0 bases; unmatched bases: 7.